These 26 T cell receptor beta chains originate from one sample sequenced in a study of OX40 agonist ivuxolimab in advanced cancers. Libraries were prepared by immunoSEQ multiplex PCR; TCRdb keeps only in-frame clonotypes and omits some of them. Among under 95,000 clones listed, around 90% were seen once. This specimen consisted of CD4+ or CD8+ T cells sorted from blood, obtained in a trial of the OX40 agonist ivuxolimab. The receptor set was obtained from an adult with an advanced solid tumor such as melanoma, head and neck, liver or kidney cancer.

V and J are TRBV6-6 and TRBJ1-1, with unresolved D. The germline V gene encodes CDR1 MNHNY and CDR2 SVGAGI (reference sequence). V lost 5 bases and J 4 bases, leaving 8 bases between the germline ends. This CDR3 has 12 amino acids. The CDR3 loop is CASSTVGTEAFF. CDR3 bases: TGTGCCAGCAGTACCGTTGGCACTGAAGCTTTCTTT.

The chain combines TRBV5-1 with TRBJ2-5, with unresolved D. The V gene's germline CDR1 is SGHRS and CDR2 YFSETQ. The V and J ends lost 5 bases and 0 bases respectively, with 14 bases between them. This CDR3 is built from 15 residues. The CDR3 sequence: CASRYEIGNQETQYF. CDR3 sequence (DNA): TGCGCCAGCAGATACGAGATTGGGAACCAAGAGACCCAGTACTTC.

The CDR3 spells CASSLSTGGRGFEQFF. The CDR3 bases are TGTGCCAGCAGTTTATCGACTGGCGGGAGAGGATTTGAGCAGTTCTTC. The V and J genes are TRBV27 and TRBJ2-1, with 7 bases lining up with TRBD2. The junction had 11 bases not matched to a gene; V was cut back by 0 bases and J by 9 bases. This CDR3 is 16 amino acids long. Germline assignment: CDR1 MNHEY and CDR2 SMNVEV (reference sequence).

The DNA of the CDR3 is TGTGCCAGTATCCCCACCGGGACTAGGACCACCGGGGAGCTGTTTTTT. Protein product: CASIPTGTRTTGELFF. This chain uses TRBV19 with TRBJ2-2, with TRBD2 matching over 8 bases. The CDR3 extends over 16 amino acids. Germline CDR1 LNHDA, CDR2 SQIVND (reference sequence). The V and J ends lost 7 bases and 4 bases, in that order; junction bases with no gene match: 11.

The chain links TRBV11-1 to TRBJ2-7; D might be TRBD2 (5 bases). Germline-derived CDR1 and CDR2 are SGHAT and FQDESV (reference sequence). The CDR3 is 16 amino acids. Trimming cost V 1 base and J 2 bases, with 15 bases left between them. The CDR3 sequence is CASSLGGFSGAYEQYF. DNA for the CDR3: TGTGCCAGCAGCTTAGGTGGGTTCTCCGGGGCCTACGAGCAGTACTTC.

V usage is TRBV7-3 and J usage is TRBJ2-5, with 11 bases matching TRBD2. Germline CDR1 is SGHTA and CDR2 is FQGTGA. There are 16 residues in the CDR3. J gave up 2 bases and V 5 bases, and 7 bases lay outside the gene matches. This CDR3 is CASSPGLAEGQETQYF. CDR3 DNA: TGTGCCAGCAGCCCGGGACTAGCGGAGGGGCAAGAGACCCAGTACTTC.

The CDR3 region is CASSQGNTGELFF. CDR3 DNA sequence: TGTGCCAGCAGCCAGGGTAACACCGGGGAGCTGTTTTTT. The chain links TRBV7-8 to TRBJ2-2; D possibly corresponds to TRBD1 (5 bases). Germline assignment: CDR1 SGHVS and CDR2 FQNEAQ. The V gene lost 5 bases and the J gene lost 2 bases, with 6 bases spanning the gap. The CDR3 runs 13 residues.

The gene calls are TRBV25-1 and TRBJ1-2; 9 bases are shared with TRBD1. The CDR3 length is 15 residues. Germline assignment: CDR1 MGHDK and CDR2 SYGVNS. Losses at the gene ends were 5 bases for V and 4 bases for J; bases not matched to a gene: 8. The CDR3 DNA follows: TGTGCCAGCAGTTCACCAGGGGACAGGGCCTATGGCTACACCTTC. As protein: CASSSPGDRAYGYTF.

The rearrangement joins TRBV10-3 to TRBJ1-1; D possibly corresponds to TRBD1 (6 bases). The CDR3 covers 16 residues. Trimming stripped 0 bases from V and 0 bases from J, with 11 bases between. Germline loops: CDR1 ENHRY, CDR2 SYGVKD. The CDR3 loop is CAISESAGAVNTEAFF. The DNA of the CDR3 is TGTGCCATCAGTGAGTCGGCGGGGGCCGTGAACACTGAAGCTTTCTTT.

The chain links TRBV4-1 to TRBJ1-5, with 10 bases aligning to TRBD1. V gave up 10 bases and J gave up 6 bases; unmatched junction bases: 6. Germline V lookup: CDR1 MGHRA, CDR2 YSYEKL. This CDR3 region has 13 residues. The CDR3 protein is CATRQGAGQPQHF. The CDR3 coding sequence is TGCGCCACGAGACAGGGGGCAGGTCAGCCCCAGCATTTT.

This chain uses TRBV10-1 with TRBJ2-3, with TRBD1 matching over 11 bases. Germline loops: CDR1 WNHNN, CDR2 SYGVQD (reference sequence). With V trimmed by 0 bases and J by 5 bases, 1 base remained unmatched. The CDR3 consists of 15 residues. CDR3: CASSESGTGGDTQYF. The DNA of the CDR3 is TGCGCCAGCAGTGAGTCCGGGACAGGGGGAGATACGCAGTATTTT.

This chain connects TRBV28 to TRBJ1-2, with 9 bases aligning to TRBD1. The CDR3 loop spans 15 amino acids. Unmatched junction bases numbered 10, after V lost 7 bases and J lost 4 bases. Germline V gives CDR1 MDHEN, CDR2 SYDVKM. CDR3 DNA sequence: TGTGCCAGCACCGAACCGGGACAGGGTGTCTATGGCTACACCTTC. Translating gives CASTEPGQGVYGYTF.

The chain is built from TRBV6-6 and TRBJ2-7, with 11 bases matching TRBD2. Germline loops: CDR1 MNHNY, CDR2 SVGAGI (reference sequence). The CDR3 is 15 amino acids. Germline trimming cut 6 bases from V and 5 bases from J; bases unmatched to any gene: 9. CDR3 loop: CASRPTSGSLHEQYF. The CDR3 DNA is TGTGCCAGCAGACCTACTAGCGGGAGTCTCCACGAGCAGTACTTC.

This sequence joins TRBV18 and TRBJ2-2; D is possibly TRBD2 (6 bases). CDR1 KGHSH and CDR2 LQKENI come from the germline V gene. The CDR3 contains 15 residues. The ends were cut back, 4 bases at V and 2 bases at J, with 11 bases in the middle. The CDR3 DNA sequence: TGTGCCAGCTCACTCCGGGACTTCAACACCGGGGAGCTGTTTTTT. Protein product: CASSLRDFNTGELFF. The variable domain in full, completed from reference TRBV18 and TRBJ2-2, reads NAGVMQNPRHLVRRRGQEARLRCSPMKGHSHVYWYRQLPEEGLKFMVYLQKENIIDESGMPKERFSAEFPKEGPSILRIQQVVRGDSAAYFCASSLRDFNTGELFFGEGSRLTVL.

This chain links TRBV4-1 with TRBJ1-2, with TRBD1 identical over 9 bases. The ends lost 3 bases at V and 8 bases at J; junction bases unmatched: 7. The germline CDR1 and CDR2 sequences are MGHRA and YSYEKL. CDR3 length: 14 amino acids. The CDR3 is CASSHPGQGRGYTF. The DNA for the CDR3 is TGCGCCAGCAGCCACCCGGGACAGGGTAGAGGCTACACCTTC.

This clone was observed once. The chain has TRBV18 and TRBJ1-3; D ambiguous. Looked up from germline, CDR1 is KGHSH and CDR2 is LQKENI. V lost 3 bases and J 0 bases, leaving 12 bases between the germline ends. CDR3 length equals 16 residues. CDR3 in DNA: TGTGCCAGCTCACCTTCCACGTCATTCTCTGGAAACACCATATATTTT. Translation: CASSPSTSFSGNTIYF. Looking up the rest from reference TRBV18 and TRBJ1-3 gives the full variable domain: NAGVMQNPRHLVRRRGQEARLRCSPMKGHSHVYWYRQLPEEGLKFMVYLQKENIIDESGMPKERFSAEFPKEGPSILRIQQVVRGDSAAYFCASSPSTSFSGNTIYFGEGSWLTVV.

The chain combines TRBV19 with TRBJ1-1; a weak D match, TRBD1 (5 bases). CDR3 length: 12 amino acids. From germline, CDR1 is LNHDA and CDR2 SQIVND (reference sequence). Trimming removed 5 bases from V and 12 bases from J, with 16 bases in between. CDR3 sequence: CASSGQVLQTFF. The DNA of the CDR3 is TGTGCCAGTAGTGGACAAGTTTTACAAACTTTCTTT.

The V and J genes are TRBV11-1 and TRBJ1-5; D is uncertain. The CDR3 is 13 amino acids. Trimming pared 2 bases from V and 6 bases from J, leaving 8 bases between. Germline lookup yields CDR1 SGHAT and CDR2 FQDESV (reference sequence). The CDR3 sequence is CASSLWVGQPQHF. The CDR3 bases are TGTGCCAGCAGCTTATGGGTGGGTCAGCCCCAGCATTTT.

This clone counts as medium-sized. V gene TRBV6-5 combines with J gene TRBJ1-5; D unclear. The CDR3 consists of 14 residues. V gave up 2 bases and J gave up 4 bases, with 9 bases separating them. Germline V gene data show CDR1 as MNHEY and CDR2 as SVGAGI. As DNA, the CDR3 is TGTGCCAGCAGTTACGGAGGCGCGAATCAGCCCCAGCATTTT. It codes for CASSYGGANQPQHF.

The chain recombines TRBV2 with TRBJ1-4, with D possibly matching TRBD1 (6 bases). The CDR3 spans 15 residues. Trimming left V 6 bases short and J 0 bases short, with 11 bases between. The germline V gene encodes CDR1 SNHLY and CDR2 FYNNEI. In DNA form, the CDR3 reads TGTGCCAGCAGGAGGCGGACAGCAACTAATGAAAAACTGTTTTTT. As protein: CASRRRTATNEKLFF.

V usage is TRBV30 and J usage is TRBJ1-3; D is perhaps TRBD1 (5 bases). This CDR3 comprises 16 residues. The germline V and J ends were trimmed by 3 bases and 6 bases, with 21 bases remaining between them. Germline CDR1 and CDR2: GTSNPN and SVGIG (reference sequence). CDR3 protein: CAWRKQAAGRKNTIYF. In DNA, the CDR3 is TGTGCCTGGAGGAAACAGGCCGCGGGCCGAAAAAACACCATATATTTT. The full variable domain, its missing parts supplied by reference TRBV30 and TRBJ1-3, is SQTIHQWPATLVQPVGSPLSLECTVEGTSNPNLYWYRQAAGRGLQLLFYSVGIGQISSEVPQNLSASRPQDRQFILSSKKLLLSDSGFYLCAWRKQAAGRKNTIYFGEGSWLTVV.

The V gene is TRBV20-1, the J gene TRBJ1-2; D possibly corresponds to TRBD1 (6 bases). The CDR3 totals 11 residues. V lost 0 bases, J lost 14 bases, and 13 bases lay in between. Germline V gene data show CDR1 as DFQATT and CDR2 as SNEGSKA (reference sequence). CDR3 DNA sequence: TGCAGTGCTAGAGAGGGGGCTCAGGGGACCTTC. The encoded protein is CSAREGAQGTF.

The rearrangement uses TRBV2 and TRBJ2-2; tentatively, D is TRBD1 (5 bases). This CDR3 is 13 amino acids long. Germline CDR1 reads SNHLY; CDR2 reads FYNNEI. Trimming stripped 5 bases from V and 4 bases from J, with 8 bases between. CDR3 DNA: TGTGCCAGCAGTCAGGGTCCCACCGGGGAGCTGTTTTTT. Translating it yields CASSQGPTGELFF.

V gene TRBV5-5 combines with J gene TRBJ1-2; 7 bases align to TRBD1. The CDR3 runs to 14 residues. V gave up 7 bases and J gave up 4 bases; unmatched junction bases: 10. CDR1 is SGHKS, CDR2 YYEKEE, per germline (reference sequence). CDR3 DNA: TGTGCCAGCGGGAAAGGGGACAGCTCCTATGGCTACACCTTC. It specifies CASGKGDSSYGYTF.

The V call is TRBV7-8, the J call TRBJ2-7; D is possibly TRBD2 (6 bases). The germline CDR1 and CDR2 sequences are SGHVS and FQNEAQ. This CDR3 has 16 amino acids. V lost 1 base and J 11 bases, leaving 24 bases between the germline ends. For the CDR3, the DNA is TGTGCCAGCAGCTTAGTAGATCCGGGAGACCATTGGGGGGAGTACTTC. Protein sequence: CASSLVDPGDHWGEYF.

This chain links TRBV7-2 with TRBJ2-5; 10 bases fit TRBD1. V lost 5 bases to trimming and J lost 1 base; unmatched junction nucleotides: 4. This CDR3 comprises 15 residues. Germline V lookup: CDR1 SGHTA, CDR2 FQGNSA. CDR3 sequence reads: CASSRDRGLQETQYF. As DNA, the CDR3 is TGTGCCAGCAGCCGGGACAGGGGCCTCCAAGAGACCCAGTACTTC.